Sequencing of this T cell receptor beta chain was carried out in a study of T cells in Graves' hyperthyroidism and ophthalmopathy (dated by TCRdb to about 2019). For the wider study: Peripheral blood was collected at initial diagnosis, before any treatment. To identify distinguishing TCR V-J signatures, a discovery cohort of about 95 patients was used, comprising 43 with Graves' ophthalmopathy and around 57 with stable Graves' hyperthyroidism. Whether ophthalmopathy could be predicted prospectively was tested in an independent validation cohort made up of under 20 hyperthyroidism patients plus 17 patients who later progressed to ophthalmopathy. The 100 discovery patients were randomly split 7:3 into training and test sets. Thyroid tissue and blood T-cell repertoires from six or seven Graves' hyperthyroidism patients were also compared in the study. Following sampling, methimazole starting at 30 mg daily was given to hyperthyroidism patients, and high-dose intravenous methylprednisolone was given to ophthalmopathy patients. According to the paper, TCR Vbeta CDR3 sequencing was carried out on some 130 peripheral blood samples, which came from more than 40 ophthalmopathy, 75 or so hyperthyroidism and approximately 17 progressor patients. What the research found in general, with its limitations: In validation, progression to ophthalmopathy was predicted by the model with around 70% sensitivity and nearly 75% specificity, a median of about 6.4 months before onset. A 13 V-J signature model separated ophthalmopathy from stable hyperthyroidism, with over 85% sensitivity and just under 84% specificity in cross-validation and 80%/75% in testing. Sample size was not statistically predetermined, and blinding of investigators to group allocation was not performed. Blood samples also contained most of the expanded thyroid clonotypes (frequency above 0.001), which suggests that blood repertoires may reflect thyroid immune responses.

This clonotype was observed many times. Its target antigen remains unknown. Base quality data are lacking; no much larger clone is found one base away. Ophthalmopathy patients had moderately to severely active disease, Clinical Activity Score of at least 3, NOSPECS grade of at least 4, and duration under 3 months. Patients with uncontrolled infections, other autoimmune diseases, pregnancy or lactation were excluded. Diagnoses relied on clinical symptoms, serum thyroxine and TRAb, thyroid ultrasound and orbital computed tomography. PBMCs were separated from roughly 9.3 ml of fresh peripheral blood using Ficoll-Paque density gradient centrifugation. Total RNA was extracted using Trizol reagent, and RNA quality was assessed on an Agilent 2100 Bioanalyzer. Amplification of TCR beta CDR3 regions was carried out from RNA transcripts. The first round of RT-PCR for the TCR CDR3 was performed with the HTBI primer set and the Qiagen OneStep RT-PCR kit. Libraries were constructed in a second round of multiplex PCR, after which size selection and purification were performed. The libraries were sequenced on an Illumina HiSeq2000 using paired-end 100 bp reads. Turning to the authors' computational methods: SOAPnuke was used to process the raw data, throwing out any read that contained adapters or uncalled bases, had a mean Phred below 15, or lacked an exact constant-primer or identifier match. COPE v1.2.5 was used to merge the high-quality paired reads, and each unique nucleotide sequence was defined as a clonotype. MiTCR v1.1 was used to align the clonotypes against IMGT TRBV, TRBD and TRBJ reference segments. The analysis was restricted to V-J combinations with a frequency above 0.0001, which together covered 98% to 99.2% of the repertoires. The TCS score was defined as the ratio of F50 (clonal expansion) to E x V (chaos), calculated using BLOSUM62-based TCRdist between CDR3 peptides within each V-J. Welch's t-statistics and random forest reduced 500 to 550 V-J features to 13, which were used in a naive Bayes classifier (R e1071). Clones were called with MiXCR by TCRdb after fastp trimmed the public reads at Q25, and only in-frame beta chains were retained. Rows with a matching CDR3 protein are joined into one entry that keeps the most common DNA and genes. Here the V and J calls rest on TCRdb's processing, not on the authors' analysis. The sample table holds some 570,000 distinct CDR3 sequences, of which over 15% were seen once. Clones ranked in the top ten supply 17% of the sample.

V lost 2 bases and J lost 3 bases; the stretch between them is 8 bases long. The CDR3 sequence holds 13 residues, the cysteine and phenylalanine included. Of the read, only the CDR3 DNA is kept; its 39 bases are in frame from base 1. Taken from the germline V gene, the CDR1 and CDR2 loops are MNHEY and SVGAGI. The sequenced sample consisted of blood. The sequence was collected from a woman aged 18-29 years with Graves' ophthalmopathy. The sequence joins TRBV6-5 to TRBJ2-7; TRBD2 is perhaps the D gene, given 5 matching bases. The CDR3 amino acid sequence is: CASSYTDYYEQYF. The base sequence is TGTGCCAGCAGTTACACAGACTACTACGAGCAGTACTTC.